Below are 5 T cell receptor beta chains sequenced from a single sample in a study of blood T cell repertoires in COVID-19. The method was immunoSEQ multiplex PCR; TCRdb's version includes in-frame clones alone and lacks a portion of them. The sample yields tens of thousands of clones, roughly nine tenths seen once. The source material was peripheral blood. Receptors were obtained from a woman older than 75 with acute or convalescent COVID-19.

The chain employs TRBV3-1 (or the pseudogene TRBV3-2) and TRBJ2-1, with D uncertain. V lost 1 base and J 5 bases, leaving 9 bases between the germline ends. The CDR3 runs 14 residues. The germline gives CDR1 LGHDT, CDR2 YNNKEL (reference sequence). In DNA form, the CDR3 reads TGTGCCAGCAGCCAAGGGGCCAGTAACAATGAGCAGTTCTTC. It is translated as CASSQGASNNEQFF.

This rearrangement joins TRBV7-6 to TRBJ2-1, with D maybe TRBD2 (6 bases). V was pared by 5 bases and J by 5 bases, with 13 bases between. This CDR3 is built from 14 residues. CDR1 and CDR2 from the germline V gene are SGHVS and FNYEAQ. DNA for the CDR3: TGTGCCAGCAGCCTCAAGGGGAGGAACAATGAGCAGTTCTTC. Its protein product is CASSLKGRNNEQFF.

At least ten counts were recorded for this clone. This rearrangement joins TRBV18 to TRBJ1-2; 8 bases line up with TRBD1. CDR3 length: 15 residues. V dropped 3 bases and J dropped 2; count of bases not matched to a gene: 5. Looked up from germline, CDR1 is KGHSH and CDR2 is LQKENI. DNA of the CDR3: TGTGCCAGCTCACCTGTTTCAGGGGGCAACTATGGCTACACCTTC. This translates into CASSPVSGGNYGYTF.

The chain has TRBV30 and TRBJ2-2; 9 bases match TRBD2. The germline V gene encodes CDR1 GTSNPN and CDR2 SVGIG (reference sequence). CDR3 length: 15 residues. The junction had 7 bases not matched to a gene; V was cut back by 2 bases and J by 6 bases. This CDR3 is CAWSMGLAGAGELFF. Written as DNA, the CDR3 is TGTGCCTGGAGTATGGGACTAGCTGGGGCCGGGGAGCTGTTTTTT.

The chain has TRBV5-1 and TRBJ2-1; 9 bases line up with TRBD1. This CDR3 is built from 16 residues. Germline CDR1 is SGHRS and CDR2 is YFSETQ. V was clipped by 4 bases and J by 2 bases; unmatched bases: 7. The DNA of the CDR3 is TGCGCCAGCAGCCGGGACAGGGCAATAGCCTACAATGAGCAGTTCTTC. Translation gives CASSRDRAIAYNEQFF.